This TCR beta chain was identified during a study of blood T cell repertoires in COVID-19. Looking at the study overall: Sources were T cells, B-cell-depleted T cells, or PBMCs; the material itself was cDNA or gDNA.

As handled by the study authors: The authors estimated nucleated cell counts from reference gene primer amplification. Data came from immunoSEQ multiplex PCR; TCRdb stores just in-frame clones and leaves some out. That table is the source of V, J and clone size, and D and trimming were worked out from the DNA. In the table there are approximately 230,000 clones, 80% to 90% of which are singletons. V gave up 2 bases and J gave up 5 bases, with 10 bases separating them. The CDR3 is made up of 14 amino acids. Germline assignment: CDR1 MNHEY and CDR2 SVGEGT. Residents of under 25 US areas, aged roughly 18 to 95 years, made up the participants.

Sequencing was done on a sample of PBMCs or T cells enriched from blood (not recorded which). The chain couples TRBV6-2 or TRBV6-3 to TRBJ1-5, with D possibly matching TRBD1 (6 bases). This TCR derives from a man between 18 and 35 years old who had recovered from COVID-19. For the CDR3, the DNA is TGTGCCAGCAGTTACACAGGGTTCCATCAGCCCCAGCATTTT. Protein product: CASSYTGFHQPQHF.